This T cell receptor beta chain derives from a study of CD8+ T cells in alopecia areata. Study outcomes and limitations: Higher clonality and more expanded CD8+ clones appeared in lesional than normal scalp.

The CDR3 sequence is 15 residues long. The germline gives CDR1 LGHNA, CDR2 YSLEER. V was pared by 0 bases and J by 3 bases, with 2 bases of the junction left unmatched. Described treatment: oral pan-JAK inhibitor, 5-10 mg twice daily. Alopecia areata patients provided lesional scalp punch biopsies and peripheral blood. Isolation of CD4+ and CD8+ T cells from PBMCs was achieved by sorting. On this clone: No antigen is known for it.

Sequencing templates came from extracted RNA that was reverse transcribed into cDNA. Libraries were prepared by immunoSEQ multiplex PCR; TCRdb keeps only in-frame clonotypes and omits some of them. The table includes 150,000 to 200,000 clones, approximately 61% detected once. The V gene is TRBV4-3, the J gene TRBJ1-5, with 7 bases matching TRBD1. The material sequenced was CD4+ T cells sorted from blood, taken at week 24, from a patient treated with tofacitinib. The TCR sequence derives from a human donor with alopecia areata. The CDR3: CASSQETGINQPQHF. The CDR3 region has the DNA TGCGCCAGCAGCCAAGAGACAGGGATCAATCAGCCCCAGCATTTT.